The clone carrying this TCR beta chain was counted between two and nine times. Its antigen is still unknown. This record comes from a study of cytomegalovirus exposure and HLA in healthy donors. Study-wide results and limits: High sensitivity and specificity were reportedly achieved when the classifier diagnosed cytomegalovirus status. CMV antigen specificity of a few CMV-associated chains was confirmed in vitro.

Libraries were prepared by immunoSEQ multiplex PCR; TCRdb keeps only in-frame clonotypes and omits some of them. The sample shows more than 150,000 clones, 88% of them seen only once. V lost 6 bases, J lost 3 bases, and 11 bases lay in between. The CDR3 is 13 amino acids. CDR1 is MNHNY, CDR2 SVGAGI, per germline (reference sequence). The donors were part of the validation cohort, which consisted of about 120 subjects and was separate from the first cohort of 670 or so subjects. The TCR originated in a man aged 18 to 29 in good health and CMV-seronegative. Sequenced sample: PBMCs. The chain couples TRBV6-6 to TRBJ1-2; D possibly corresponds to TRBD1 (6 bases). Here the CDR3 reads CASRPGVHYGYTF. For the CDR3, the DNA is TGTGCCAGCAGACCAGGGGTCCACTATGGCTACACCTTC.